This TCR beta chain was captured in a study of T cell responses to AZD1222 COVID-19 vaccine. Study conclusions and caveats: Once two AZD1222 doses were given, Spike-specific TCR breadth and depth went up. Across the whole spike, CD4 TCRs peaked at regions 160-218 and 743-854.

Method: immunoSEQ multiplex PCR; TCRdb's copy keeps in-frame clones and lacks some. The sample gives approximately 200,000 clones, about nine tenths of which show up once; 2.5% to 3% is in the top ten. Of note for this clone: Its antigen is not identified.

The germline gives CDR1 GTSNPN, CDR2 SVGIG (reference sequence). Trimming took 0 bases from V and 1 from J, leaving 6 bases between them. There are 13 residues in the CDR3. This sequence joins TRBV30 and TRBJ1-1; D is unclear. The sequence was collected from an adult in good health. The sample consisted of peripheral blood, taken on day 0 of MenACWY control vaccination. CDR3 region: CAWSVPRNTEAFF. CDR3 coding DNA: TGTGCCTGGAGTGTACCCAGGAACACTGAAGCTTTCTTT.